These 2 T cell receptor beta chains originate from one sample sequenced in a study of T cell responses to AZD1222 COVID-19 vaccine (dated by TCRdb to about 2021). The time point label of this sample denotes: baseline before first vaccination. Library generation was performed with the immunoSEQ multiplex PCR assay. This is the immuneACCESS table as TCRdb keeps it, with only in-frame sequences that have V and J called. A part of the clones is gone; compared with another copy, unresolved V genes explain less than half, and the rest is unexplained. Here the sample has some 190,000 clones; around nine tenths occur a single time. Clones ranked in the top ten supply over 6% of the sample. The sample consisted of peripheral blood, taken on day 0 of AZD1222 vaccination. These receptors were taken from an adult in good health.

This clone was seen just once. This sequence joins TRBV30 and TRBJ1-2; a weak D match, TRBD1 (5 bases). With 4 bases removed from V and 2 bases from J, the gap between germline ends came to 11 bases. The CDR3 runs 13 residues. CDR1 and CDR2 from the germline V gene are GTSNPN and SVGIG (reference sequence). CDR3 region: CAWTWDGNYGYTF. CDR3 DNA: TGTGCCTGGACTTGGGACGGGAACTATGGCTACACCTTC.

This clone was seen a handful of times. The V gene is TRBV4-2, the J gene TRBJ1-1; D is possibly TRBD1 (5 bases). The CDR3 loop spans 15 amino acids. The germline CDR1 and CDR2 sequences are LGHNA and YNFKEQ. The V end lost 1 base, the J end lost 3 bases, and 12 bases lay between the germline ends. The DNA of the CDR3 is TGTGCCAGCAGCCAAGCGGGACGAGAAGACACTGAAGCTTTCTTT. As protein: CASSQAGREDTEAFF.